The rows below give T cell receptor beta chains drawn from one sample of a study of T cells after yellow fever vaccination. TCRdb processed the 5' RACE reads anew with MiXCR; each CDR3 protein has one entry. Here the sample spans about 340,000 distinct CDR3 sequences, about 8.7% being singletons. This sample comprised PBMCs, obtained on the day of the first yellow fever vaccination. These receptors came from a man aged 18 to 29 who received the YFV17D yellow fever vaccine. The CDR3 runs from the conserved cysteine through the conserved F or W. Each record gives: D gene, V gene, J gene, clone size, CDR3 DNA, CDR3 protein. D genes are given only for firm matches. The listing skips clone size in some rows; elsewhere it reads once, few, many or a size class.

.	TRBV25-1	TRBJ2-3	few	TGTGCCAGCAGGCTCGGAACTGGGACAGATACGCAGTATTTT	CASRLGTGTDTQYF
TRBD2	TRBV27	TRBJ2-1	.	TGTGCCAGCAGCCCCGCTGGGTTAGCGGGGAACTACAATGAGCAGTTCTTC	CASSPAGLAGNYNEQFF
TRBD1	TRBV7-9	TRBJ1-1	few	TGTGCCAGCAGCTCGGCAAGATCTACAGGGGGCTCTGAAGCTTTCTTT	CASSSARSTGGSEAFF
.	TRBV5-1	TRBJ1-2	.	TGCGCCAGCAGCGCTGACGCCTGGCAGGGGCATCGTACCTTC	CASSADAWQGHRTF
.	TRBV6-2/TRBV6-3	TRBJ2-1	few	TGTGCCAGCAGTCGCGGGACCCCCATTGAGCAGTTCTTC	CASSRGTPIEQFF
.	TRBV5-1	TRBJ1-2	few	TGCGCCAGCAGCCATAACAGGAACTATGGCTACACCTTC	CASSHNRNYGYTF
.	TRBV6-2/TRBV6-3	TRBJ1-2	.	TGTGCCAGCAGTTACTCGAAGCTTCCCAATGGCTACACCTTC	CASSYSKLPNGYTF
.	TRBV4-1	TRBJ2-2	few	TGCGCCAGCAGCCCCTCTTTTGGCGGGGAGCTGTTTTTT	CASSPSFGGELFF
.	TRBV4-1	TRBJ2-1	.	TGCGCCAGCAGCCAAGCCTTAGGGCCGTCCAATGAGCAGTTCTTC	CASSQALGPSNEQFF
.	TRBV6-1	TRBJ1-5	many	TGTGCCAGCAGCCCGGACAGCTTCAATCAGCCCCAGCATTTT	CASSPDSFNQPQHF
.	TRBV12-3/TRBV12-4	TRBJ2-5	.	TGTGCCAGCAGAAGAGCTGTTACGACCCAGTACTTC	CASRRAVTTQYF
TRBD2	TRBV7-3	TRBJ2-1	.	TGTGCCAGCAGCAAGACTAGCGGGGGGGCGAATGAGCAGTTCTTC	CASSKTSGGANEQFF
.	TRBV11-1	TRBJ2-4	.	TGTGCCAGCAGCGTCGGAGCCGATAACATTCAGTACTTC	CASSVGADNIQYF
TRBD1	TRBV6-5	TRBJ1-1	few	TGTGCCAGCAGTTGGTTGGCTCCCCAGGGGGACACTGAAGCTTTCTTT	CASSWLAPQGDTEAFF
.	TRBV11-2	TRBJ2-6	.	TGTGCCAGCAGCTTATCCCCCCAGGCCGCTGGGGCCAACGTCCTGACTTTC	CASSLSPQAAGANVLTF
.	TRBV12-3/TRBV12-4	TRBJ1-1	.	TGTGCCAGCAGCACCACAAGGGGACTGGAAGCTTTCTTT	CASSTTRGLEAFF
.	TRBV7-2	TRBJ2-5	many	TGTGCCAGCAGCCGCGACTGGAAAGAGACCCAGTACTTC	CASSRDWKETQYF